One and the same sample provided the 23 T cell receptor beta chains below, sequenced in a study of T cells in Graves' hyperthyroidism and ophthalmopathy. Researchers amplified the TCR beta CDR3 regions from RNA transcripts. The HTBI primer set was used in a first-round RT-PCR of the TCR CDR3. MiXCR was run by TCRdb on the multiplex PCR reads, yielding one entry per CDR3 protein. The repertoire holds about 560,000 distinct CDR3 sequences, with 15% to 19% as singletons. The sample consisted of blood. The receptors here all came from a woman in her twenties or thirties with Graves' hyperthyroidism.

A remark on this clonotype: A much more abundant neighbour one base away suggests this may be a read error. CDR3 DNA: TGTGCCAGCTCACCAGGGTTGGCAAGACAGGAGACCCAGTACTTC. Protein sequence: CASSPGLARQETQYF. The chain recombines TRBV18 with TRBJ2-5, with a tentative D call TRBD1 (5 bases). The germline gives CDR1 KGHSH, CDR2 LQKENI. V was pared by 2 bases and J by 5 bases, with 15 bases between. This CDR3 is built from 15 residues.

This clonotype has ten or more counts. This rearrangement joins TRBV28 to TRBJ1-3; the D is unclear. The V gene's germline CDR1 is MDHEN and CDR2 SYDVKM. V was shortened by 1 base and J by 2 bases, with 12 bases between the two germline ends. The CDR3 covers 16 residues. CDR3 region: CASSLFGSGTGNTIYF. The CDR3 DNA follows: TGTGCCAGCAGTTTATTTGGTTCTGGGACTGGAAACACCATATATTTT.

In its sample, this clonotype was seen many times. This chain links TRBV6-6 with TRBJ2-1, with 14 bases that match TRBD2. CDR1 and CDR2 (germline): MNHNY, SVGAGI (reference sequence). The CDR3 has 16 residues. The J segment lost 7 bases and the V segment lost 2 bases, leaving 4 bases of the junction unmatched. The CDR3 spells CASSYPGLAGGNEQFF. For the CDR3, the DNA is TGTGCCAGCAGTTACCCCGGACTAGCGGGAGGTAATGAGCAGTTCTTC.

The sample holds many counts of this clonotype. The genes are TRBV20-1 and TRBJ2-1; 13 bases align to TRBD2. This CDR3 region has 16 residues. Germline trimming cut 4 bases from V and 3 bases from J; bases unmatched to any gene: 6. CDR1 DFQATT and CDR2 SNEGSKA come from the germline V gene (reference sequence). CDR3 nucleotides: TGCAGTGCTAAAGGACTAGCGGGAGATGGCTACAATGAGCAGTTCTTC. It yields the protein CSAKGLAGDGYNEQFF.

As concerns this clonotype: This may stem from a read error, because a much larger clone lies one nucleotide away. The CDR3 is CASSPDRGGDTQYF. CDR3 DNA sequence: TGTGCCAGCAGTCCGGACAGGGGAGGAGATACGCAGTATTTT. The V and J genes are TRBV2 and TRBJ2-3, with TRBD1 matching 9 bases. V lost 5 bases to trimming and J lost 5 bases; unmatched junction nucleotides: 5. The germline V gene has CDR1 SNHLY and CDR2 FYNNEI. The CDR3 consists of 14 residues.

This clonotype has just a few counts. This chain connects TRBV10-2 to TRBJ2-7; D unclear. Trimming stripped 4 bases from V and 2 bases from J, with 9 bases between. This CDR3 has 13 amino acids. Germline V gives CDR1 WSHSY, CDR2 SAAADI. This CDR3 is CASSGADAYEQYF. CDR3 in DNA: TGCGCCAGCAGTGGGGCAGACGCCTACGAGCAGTACTTC.

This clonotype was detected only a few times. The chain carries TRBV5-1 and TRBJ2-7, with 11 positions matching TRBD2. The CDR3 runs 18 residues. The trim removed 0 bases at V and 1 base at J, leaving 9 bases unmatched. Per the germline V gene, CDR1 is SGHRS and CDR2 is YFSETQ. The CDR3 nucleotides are TGCGCCAGCAGCTTGGCCAATAGCGGGAGGGCGCCGTCCTACGAGCAGTACTTC. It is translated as CASSLANSGRAPSYEQYF.

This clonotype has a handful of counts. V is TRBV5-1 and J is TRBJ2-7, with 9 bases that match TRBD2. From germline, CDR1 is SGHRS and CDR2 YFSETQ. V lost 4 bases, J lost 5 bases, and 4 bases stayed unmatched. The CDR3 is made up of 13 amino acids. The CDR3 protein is CASSGTSYHEQYF. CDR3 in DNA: TGCGCCAGCAGCGGGACTAGCTACCACGAGCAGTACTTC.

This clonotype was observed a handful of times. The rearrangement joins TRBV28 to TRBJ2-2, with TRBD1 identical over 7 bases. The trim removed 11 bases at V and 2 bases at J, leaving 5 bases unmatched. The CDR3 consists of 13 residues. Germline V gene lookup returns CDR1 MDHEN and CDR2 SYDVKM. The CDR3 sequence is CAGGQLNTGELFF. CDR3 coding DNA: TGTGCCGGGGGACAGCTAAACACCGGGGAGCTGTTTTTT. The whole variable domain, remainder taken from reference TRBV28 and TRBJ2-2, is DVKVTQSSRYLVKRTGEKVFLECVQDMDHENMFWYRQDPGLGLRLIYFSYDVKMKEKGDIPEGYSVSREKKERFSLILESASTNQTSMYLCAGGQLNTGELFFGEGSRLTVL.

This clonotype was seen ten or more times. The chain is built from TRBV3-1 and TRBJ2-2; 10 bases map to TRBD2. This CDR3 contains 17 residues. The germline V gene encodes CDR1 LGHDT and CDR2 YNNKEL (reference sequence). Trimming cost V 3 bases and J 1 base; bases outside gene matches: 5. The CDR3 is CASSQEREGVNTGELFF. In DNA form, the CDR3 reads TGTGCCAGCAGCCAGGAGCGGGAGGGCGTGAACACCGGGGAGCTGTTTTTT.

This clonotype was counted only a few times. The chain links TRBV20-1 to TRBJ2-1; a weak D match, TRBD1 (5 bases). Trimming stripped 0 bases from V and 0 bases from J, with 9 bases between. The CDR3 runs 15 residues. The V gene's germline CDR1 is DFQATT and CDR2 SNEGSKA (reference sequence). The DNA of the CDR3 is TGCAGTGCTAGAGATGGGGCTAGCTCCTACAATGAGCAGTTCTTC. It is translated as CSARDGASSYNEQFF.

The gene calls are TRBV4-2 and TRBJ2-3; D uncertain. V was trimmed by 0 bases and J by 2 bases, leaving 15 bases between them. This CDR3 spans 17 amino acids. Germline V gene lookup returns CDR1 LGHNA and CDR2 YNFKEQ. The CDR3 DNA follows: TGTGCCAGCAGCCAAGATCTGGCAGATCGGGCCACAGATACGCAGTATTTT. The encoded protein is CASSQDLADRATDTQYF.

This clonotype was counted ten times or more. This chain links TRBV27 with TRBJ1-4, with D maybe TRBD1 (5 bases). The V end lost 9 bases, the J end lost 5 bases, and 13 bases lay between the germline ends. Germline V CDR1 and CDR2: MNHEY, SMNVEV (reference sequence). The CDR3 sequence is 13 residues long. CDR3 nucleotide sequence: TGTGCCAGTCAGCGGGGCCCAAATGAAAAACTGTTTTTT. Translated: CASQRGPNEKLFF.

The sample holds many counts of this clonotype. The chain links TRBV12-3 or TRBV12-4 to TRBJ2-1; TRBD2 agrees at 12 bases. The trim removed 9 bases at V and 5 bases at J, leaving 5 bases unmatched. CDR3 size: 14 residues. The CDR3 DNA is TGTGCCAGTTCTAGCGGGAGGGTAAACAATGAGCAGTTCTTC. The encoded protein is CASSSGRVNNEQFF.

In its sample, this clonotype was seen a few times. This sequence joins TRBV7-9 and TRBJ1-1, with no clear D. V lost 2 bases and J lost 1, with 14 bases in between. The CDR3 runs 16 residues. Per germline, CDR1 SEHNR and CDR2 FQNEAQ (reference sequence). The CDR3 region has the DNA TGTGCCAGCAGCTTAATCGTTCCACAGAGGAACACTGAAGCTTTCTTT. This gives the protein CASSLIVPQRNTEAFF.

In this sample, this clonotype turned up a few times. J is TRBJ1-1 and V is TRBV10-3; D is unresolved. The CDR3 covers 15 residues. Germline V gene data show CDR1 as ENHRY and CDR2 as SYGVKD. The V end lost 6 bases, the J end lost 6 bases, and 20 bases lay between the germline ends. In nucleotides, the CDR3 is TGTGCCATCAGCCCCTCAGGTCTCCTAGACTCTGAAGCTTTCTTT. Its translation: CAISPSGLLDSEAFF.

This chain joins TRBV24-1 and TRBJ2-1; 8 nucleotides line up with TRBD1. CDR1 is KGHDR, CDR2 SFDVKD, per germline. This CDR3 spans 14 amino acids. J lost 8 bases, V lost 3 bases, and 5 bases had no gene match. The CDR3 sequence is CATSDGLTGDEQFF. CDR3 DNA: TGTGCCACCAGTGATGGTCTGACAGGGGATGAGCAGTTCTTC.

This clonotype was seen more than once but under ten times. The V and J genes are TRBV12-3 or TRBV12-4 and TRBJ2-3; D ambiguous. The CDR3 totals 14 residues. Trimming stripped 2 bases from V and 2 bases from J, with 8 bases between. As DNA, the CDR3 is TGTGCCAGCAGTTTAACGGGTTTCACAGATACGCAGTATTTT. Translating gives CASSLTGFTDTQYF.

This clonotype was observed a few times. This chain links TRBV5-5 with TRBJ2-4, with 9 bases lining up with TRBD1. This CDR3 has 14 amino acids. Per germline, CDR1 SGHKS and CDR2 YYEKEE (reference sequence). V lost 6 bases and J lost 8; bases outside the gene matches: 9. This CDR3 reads CASNHRGLGDIQYF. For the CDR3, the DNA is TGTGCCAGCAACCACAGGGGGCTAGGGGACATTCAGTACTTC.

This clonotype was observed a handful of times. CDR3 sequence: CATLKTSRIKYYGYTF. The CDR3 DNA follows: TGTGCCACCCTTAAAACCTCCCGCATTAAATACTATGGCTACACCTTC. The chain carries TRBV13 and TRBJ1-2; no clear D gene. The CDR3 spans 16 residues. Trimming shortened V by 10 bases and J by 3 bases, and 24 bases separated the two germline ends. CDR1 and CDR2 from the germline V gene are PRHDT and FYEKMQ (reference sequence).

The CDR3 protein is CASSTRPRVTNEKLFF. For the CDR3, the DNA is TGTGCCAGTAGTACCCGCCCCAGGGTCACTAATGAAAAACTGTTTTTT. This sequence joins TRBV19 and TRBJ1-4; D may be TRBD1 (5 bases). Germline CDR1 and CDR2: LNHDA and SQIVND (reference sequence). This CDR3 is 16 amino acids long. With 4 bases removed from V and 2 bases from J, the gap between germline ends came to 14 bases.

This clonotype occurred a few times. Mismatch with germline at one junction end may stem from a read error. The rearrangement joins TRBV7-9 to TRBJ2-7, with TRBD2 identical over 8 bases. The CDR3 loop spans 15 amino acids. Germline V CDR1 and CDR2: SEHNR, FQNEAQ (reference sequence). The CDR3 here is CAGSLPGLGVGEQYF. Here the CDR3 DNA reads TGTGCCGGCAGCCTGCCGGGACTAGGAGTTGGCGAGCAGTACTTC.

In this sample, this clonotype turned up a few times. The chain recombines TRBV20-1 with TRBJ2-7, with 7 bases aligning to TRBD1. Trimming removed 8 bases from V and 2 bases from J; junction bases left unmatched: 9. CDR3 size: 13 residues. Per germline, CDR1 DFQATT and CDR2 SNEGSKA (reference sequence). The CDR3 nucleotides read TGCAGTCCCGACAGGGATGAGACCTACGAGCAGTACTTC. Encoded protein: CSPDRDETYEQYF.